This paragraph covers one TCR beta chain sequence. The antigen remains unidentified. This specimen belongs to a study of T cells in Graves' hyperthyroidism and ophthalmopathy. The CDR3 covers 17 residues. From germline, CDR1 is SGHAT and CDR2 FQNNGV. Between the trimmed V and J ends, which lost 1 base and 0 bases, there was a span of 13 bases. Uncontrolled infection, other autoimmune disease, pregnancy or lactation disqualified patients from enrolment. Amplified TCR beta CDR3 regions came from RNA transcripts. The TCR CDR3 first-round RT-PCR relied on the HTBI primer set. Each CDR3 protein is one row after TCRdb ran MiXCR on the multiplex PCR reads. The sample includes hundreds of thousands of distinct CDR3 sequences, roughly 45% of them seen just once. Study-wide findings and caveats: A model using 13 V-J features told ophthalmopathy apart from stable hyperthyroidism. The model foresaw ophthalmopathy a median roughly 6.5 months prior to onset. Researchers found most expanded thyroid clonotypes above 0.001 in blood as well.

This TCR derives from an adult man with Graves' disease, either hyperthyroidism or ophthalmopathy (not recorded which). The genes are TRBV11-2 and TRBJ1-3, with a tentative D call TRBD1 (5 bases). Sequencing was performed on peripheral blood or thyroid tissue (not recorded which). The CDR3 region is CASSLVSGEYSGNTIYF. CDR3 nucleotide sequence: TGTGCCAGCAGCTTAGTATCGGGGGAGTACTCTGGAAACACCATATATTTT.